The 32 T cell receptor beta chains given below trace back to one sample, sequenced in a study of blood T cell repertoires in COVID-19. Profiling relied on immunoSEQ multiplex PCR, and the TCRdb table lists in-frame clones only, not all of them. The data contain some 150,000 clones, 75% to 90% of them singletons. Input material: peripheral blood. The receptors derive from a woman aged 40 to 50 with acute or convalescent COVID-19.

This chain links TRBV18 with TRBJ2-2; D may be TRBD1 (6 bases). This CDR3 has 17 amino acids. The germline V and J ends were trimmed by 2 bases and 3 bases, with 16 bases remaining between them. CDR1 and CDR2 (germline): KGHSH, LQKENI. CDR3 protein: CASSPLERTDDTGELFF. CDR3 DNA sequence: TGTGCCAGCTCACCATTAGAGCGGACAGATGACACCGGGGAGCTGTTTTTT. The whole variable domain, filled in from reference TRBV18 and TRBJ2-2, reads NAGVMQNPRHLVRRRGQEARLRCSPMKGHSHVYWYRQLPEEGLKFMVYLQKENIIDESGMPKERFSAEFPKEGPSILRIQQVVRGDSAAYFCASSPLERTDDTGELFFGEGSRLTVL.

This chain links TRBV28 with TRBJ1-2; possibly TRBD1 for D (5 bases). Trimming took off 3 bases at V and 4 bases at J, with 12 bases between the two ends. The length of the CDR3 is 14 residues. Germline assignment: CDR1 MDHEN and CDR2 SYDVKM. The CDR3 sequence is CASSFDGGTYGYTF. CDR3 sequence (DNA): TGTGCCAGCAGTTTTGACGGGGGTACCTATGGCTACACCTTC.

The chain uses TRBV7-9 and TRBJ1-4; no reliable D call. This CDR3 spans 13 amino acids. Germline values: CDR1 SEHNR, CDR2 FQNEAQ (reference sequence). Trimming removed 2 bases from V and 8 bases from J, with 9 bases in between. CDR3 sequence (DNA): TGTGCCAGCAGCTTACTCTACGGGGAAAAACTGTTTTTT. It codes for CASSLLYGEKLFF.

The rearrangement links TRBV2 to TRBJ1-5; D gene ambiguous. Germline values: CDR1 SNHLY, CDR2 FYNNEI. The V gene lost 4 bases and the J gene lost 2 bases, with 9 bases spanning the gap. CDR3 length: 14 residues. The CDR3 is CASSASAGNQPQHF. The CDR3 DNA is TGTGCCAGCAGTGCATCGGCGGGCAATCAGCCCCAGCATTTT.

In this sample, this clone turned up a few times. The rearrangement uses TRBV5-8 and TRBJ1-4; D ambiguous. The CDR3 is 11 amino acids. V shed 1 base and J shed 14 bases, with 9 bases lying between them. Germline V gene lookup returns CDR1 SGHTS and CDR2 YDEGEE. The CDR3 region is CASSLRGSLFF. In DNA, the CDR3 is TGTGCCAGCAGCTTGAGAGGGTCTCTGTTTTTT. Complete variable domain (other parts from reference TRBV5-8 and TRBJ1-4): EAGVTQSPTHLIKTRGQQATLRCSPISGHTSVYWYQQALGLGLQFLLWYDEGEERNRGNFPPRFSGRQFPNYSSELNVNALELEDSALYLCASSLRGSLFFGSGTQLSVL.

V and J are TRBV30 and TRBJ1-6; 9 bases fit TRBD1. CDR1 is GTSNPN, CDR2 SVGIG, per germline (reference sequence). V shed 8 bases, J shed 6 bases, and the junction held 5 bases outside the gene matches. The CDR3 has 13 residues. The CDR3 coding sequence is TGTGCCGCGGTGGGACAGGGTAATTCACCCCTCCACTTT. This sequence encodes CAAVGQGNSPLHF.

The V and J genes are TRBV28 and TRBJ1-5; 7 nucleotides match TRBD1. The germline V gene has CDR1 MDHEN and CDR2 SYDVKM. The V segment lost 5 bases and the J segment 1 base; nucleotides outside the gene matches: 11. The CDR3 is made up of 17 amino acids. The CDR3 sequence: CASSPVGRGQSNQPQHF. The CDR3 DNA sequence: TGTGCCAGCAGTCCCGTCGGTAGGGGGCAAAGCAATCAGCCCCAGCATTTT.

This clone was recorded once. The V and J genes are TRBV19 and TRBJ2-7; 8 positions match TRBD1. Germline V gene lookup returns CDR1 LNHDA and CDR2 SQIVND (reference sequence). V shed 5 bases, J shed 0 bases, and the junction held 6 bases outside the gene matches. CDR3 length: 15 amino acids. This CDR3 is CASSLDRVSSYEQYF. The CDR3 nucleotides read TGTGCCAGTAGTTTGGACAGGGTCAGCTCCTACGAGCAGTACTTC.

This chain connects TRBV7-2 to TRBJ2-7, with D perhaps TRBD1 (6 bases). CDR1 SGHTA and CDR2 FQGNSA come from the germline V gene. Trimming took 6 bases from V and 3 from J, leaving 12 bases between them. The CDR3 has 13 amino acids. The DNA of the CDR3 is TGTGCCAGCAGACGACAGGACGGCTACGAGCAGTACTTC. It codes for CASRRQDGYEQYF.

The V and J genes are TRBV6-4 and TRBJ1-6; perhaps TRBD1 as D (6 bases). In germline, CDR1 is MRHNA, CDR2 SNTAGT. With 9 bases removed from V and 6 bases from J, the gap between germline ends came to 21 bases. The CDR3 totals 16 residues. The CDR3 loop reads CARKGWTDHCNSPLHF. CDR3 sequence (DNA): TGTGCCAGGAAGGGGTGGACAGATCACTGTAATTCACCCCTCCACTTT.

V gene TRBV6-5 combines with J gene TRBJ2-7, with a tentative D call TRBD1 (6 bases). Germline CDR1 and CDR2: MNHEY and SVGAGI. Trimming took off 6 bases at V and 6 bases at J, with 21 bases between the two ends. The CDR3 runs to 15 residues. The CDR3 DNA reads as TGTGCCAGCAGACCAAACACAGGGCAAGAGGGCGAGCAGTACTTC. Translating it yields CASRPNTGQEGEQYF.

The CDR3 reads CASSYSRTGFGDTQYF. For the CDR3, the DNA is TGTGCCAGCAGTTACTCGAGGACAGGGTTTGGAGATACGCAGTATTTT. J is TRBJ2-3 and V is TRBV6-2 or TRBV6-3; 8 bases match TRBD1. J lost 5 bases, V lost 0 bases, and 7 bases had no gene match. CDR1 is MNHEY, CDR2 SVGEGT, per germline. The CDR3 covers 16 residues.

This chain uses TRBV28 with TRBJ1-5, with 7 bases that match TRBD1. CDR3 length equals 17 residues. Germline V gives CDR1 MDHEN, CDR2 SYDVKM. The V segment lost 3 bases and the J segment 2 bases; nucleotides outside the gene matches: 10. Here the CDR3 reads CASSFYGQGERNQPQHF. The DNA of the CDR3 is TGTGCCAGCAGTTTTTACGGGCAGGGGGAACGCAATCAGCCCCAGCATTTT.

The chain links TRBV12-5 to TRBJ2-3; 14 nucleotides line up with TRBD2. From germline, CDR1 is LGHNT and CDR2 FRNRAP. The V segment lost 3 bases and the J segment 5 bases; nucleotides outside the gene matches: 4. This CDR3 region has 16 residues. Here the CDR3 DNA reads TGTGCTAGTGGTTTTCGACTAGCGGGGGGGTTAGATACGCAGTATTTT. Translation gives CASGFRLAGGLDTQYF.

The CDR3 is CASSIFAFSSYNEQFF. CDR3 nucleotides: TGTGCCAGCAGCATCTTCGCTTTTAGCTCCTACAATGAGCAGTTCTTC. This rearrangement joins TRBV7-9 to TRBJ2-1; D not certain. CDR1 SEHNR and CDR2 FQNEAQ come from the germline V gene (reference sequence). CDR3 size: 16 residues. Trimming cost V 5 bases and J 0 bases, with 14 bases left between them.

V usage is TRBV28 and J usage is TRBJ2-7; 8 positions match TRBD2. The junction had 10 bases not matched to a gene; V was cut back by 6 bases and J by 6 bases. CDR3 size: 14 residues. Germline CDR1 reads MDHEN; CDR2 reads SYDVKM. The CDR3 DNA reads TGTGCCAGCAGCAACCCGGGGGGGGGAAGCGAGCAGTACTTC. Translation: CASSNPGGGSEQYF.

V usage is TRBV28 and J usage is TRBJ2-7, with 10 bases matching TRBD1. This CDR3 is built from 16 residues. The J segment lost 2 bases and the V segment lost 6 bases, leaving 10 bases of the junction unmatched. Germline-derived CDR1 and CDR2 are MDHEN and SYDVKM. CDR3 coding DNA: TGTGCCAGCAGCCTCACGACAGGGGGCGTAACCTACGAGCAGTACTTC. Translating it yields CASSLTTGGVTYEQYF. Full variable domain (outside the CDR3, taken from reference TRBV28 and TRBJ2-7): DVKVTQSSRYLVKRTGEKVFLECVQDMDHENMFWYRQDPGLGLRLIYFSYDVKMKEKGDIPEGYSVSREKKERFSLILESASTNQTSMYLCASSLTTGGVTYEQYFGPGTRLTVT.

The chain employs TRBV6-1 and TRBJ1-5; 7 nucleotides align to TRBD1. Germline CDR1 reads MNHNS; CDR2 reads SASEGT. V was clipped by 2 bases and J by 8 bases; unmatched bases: 6. The CDR3 contains 14 residues. CDR3 nucleotide sequence: TGTGCCAGCAGTGAACCGACAGGGATCAAGCCCCAGCATTTT. It translates to CASSEPTGIKPQHF.

This clone has a single count. This chain connects TRBV29-1 to TRBJ1-4; perhaps TRBD1 as D (6 bases). Trimming removed 3 bases at V and 3 bases at J, with 11 bases between. The CDR3 length is 14 residues. Germline CDR1 reads SQVTM; CDR2 reads ANQGSEA. CDR3 amino acids: CSVDTGQSNEKLFF. The CDR3 DNA follows: TGCAGCGTTGACACCGGACAGTCTAATGAAAAACTGTTTTTT.

V usage is TRBV24-1 and J usage is TRBJ2-1; 9 bases match TRBD1. This CDR3 is 19 amino acids long. The trim removed 1 base at V and 2 bases at J, leaving 11 bases unmatched. CDR1 and CDR2 from the germline V gene are KGHDR and SFDVKD. CDR3 DNA: TGTGCCACCAGTGATTTTGGAGGATCCGGGACAGGGCCCTACAATGAGCAGTTCTTC. This encodes CATSDFGGSGTGPYNEQFF.

This chain links TRBV2 with TRBJ2-6; TRBD2 aligns across 10 bases. The germline V gene has CDR1 SNHLY and CDR2 FYNNEI. V shed 8 bases and J 3 bases; nucleotides not matched to a gene: 7. The CDR3 runs 16 residues. CDR3 DNA sequence: TGTGCCAGCGACAGCGGGGGGGCCTTTGGGGCCAACGTCCTGACTTTC. This codes for CASDSGGAFGANVLTF.

Notes on this clone: The same CDR3 arises from other DNA sequences in this sample as well. V is TRBV27 and J is TRBJ1-2; 9 nucleotides line up with TRBD1. The J segment lost 5 bases and the V segment lost 5 bases, leaving 6 bases of the junction unmatched. Germline values: CDR1 MNHEY, CDR2 SMNVEV (reference sequence). CDR3 length: 14 residues. This CDR3 reads CASSLSGQGYGYTF. The DNA for the CDR3 is TGTGCCAGCAGTCTCTCGGGACAGGGTTATGGCTACACCTTC.

The J gene is TRBJ1-4, the V gene TRBV6-4; 8 nucleotides line up with TRBD1. The junction had 4 bases not matched to a gene; V was cut back by 3 bases and J by 7 bases. The CDR3 spans 14 residues. In germline, CDR1 is MRHNA, CDR2 SNTAGT. The CDR3 DNA follows: TGTGCCAGCAGTGAACGGGACAGGTCTGAAAAACTGTTTTTT. Protein sequence: CASSERDRSEKLFF.

This chain links TRBV7-7 with TRBJ2-7, with a tentative D call TRBD2 (5 bases). Germline V gene lookup returns CDR1 SSHAT and CDR2 FNYEAQ (reference sequence). The CDR3 runs to 13 residues. The V end was cut by 5 bases, the J end by 5 bases, with 13 bases between. The CDR3 coding sequence is TGTGCCAGCAGCCCCGGGGAGCTTAACGAGCAGTACTTC. As protein: CASSPGELNEQYF.

The chain is built from TRBV6-5 and TRBJ2-1, with TRBD1 matching 10 bases. This CDR3 has 15 amino acids. In germline, CDR1 is MNHEY, CDR2 SVGAGI. Trimming removed 1 base from V and 5 bases from J; junction bases left unmatched: 2. This CDR3 is CASSYLGQGHNEQFF. The DNA for the CDR3 is TGTGCCAGCAGTTACTTGGGACAGGGGCACAATGAGCAGTTCTTC.

This clone appeared a single time. This chain uses TRBV3-1 (or the pseudogene TRBV3-2) with TRBJ2-1, with 8 bases that match TRBD1. Germline lookup yields CDR1 LGHDT and CDR2 YNNKEL (reference sequence). This CDR3 contains 16 residues. Trimming cost V 4 bases and J 1 base; bases outside gene matches: 6. Here the CDR3 DNA reads TGTGCCAGCAGCCGCAAATGGACAGGGTCCTACAATGAGCAGTTCTTC. This codes for CASSRKWTGSYNEQFF.

The J gene is TRBJ2-7, the V gene TRBV5-1; TRBD2 matches 10 bases. The V gene's germline CDR1 is SGHRS and CDR2 YFSETQ. Trimming took 7 bases from V and 2 from J; bases not matched to a gene: 6. The CDR3 is 14 residues long. CDR3 in DNA: TGCGCCAGCTACGGGACTAGCGACCCCTACGAGCAGTACTTC. Its translation is CASYGTSDPYEQYF.

The chain employs TRBV5-6 and TRBJ1-4, with a weak D call TRBD1 (6 bases). This CDR3 spans 16 amino acids. Trimming stripped 1 base from V and 0 bases from J, with 10 bases between. CDR1 is SGHDT and CDR2 is YYEEEE in the germline V gene. CDR3 sequence (DNA): TGTGCCAGCAGCTTGAGGTCAGGGGCAACTAATGAAAAACTGTTTTTT. Residues: CASSLRSGATNEKLFF.

V usage is TRBV9 and J usage is TRBJ2-1; TRBD1 agrees at 11 bases. V dropped 3 bases and J dropped 2; count of bases not matched to a gene: 1. This CDR3 is built from 15 residues. Germline V CDR1 and CDR2: SGDLS, YYNGEE. The CDR3 nucleotides read TGTGCCAGCAGCGAGGGACAGGGGGCCTACAATGAGCAGTTCTTC. This encodes CASSEGQGAYNEQFF.

The chain is built from TRBV7-8 and TRBJ2-2, with TRBD1 matching over 11 bases. The junction had 13 bases not matched to a gene; V was cut back by 5 bases and J by 5 bases. Germline V gene sequence: CDR1 SGHVS, CDR2 FQNEAQ. This CDR3 region has 18 residues. The CDR3, as DNA: TGTGCCAGCAGCCCGGTGGGACAGGGGGTCTTACGAACCGGGGAGCTGTTTTTT. Translation gives CASSPVGQGVLRTGELFF.

The chain carries TRBV9 and TRBJ2-1; 10 bases align to TRBD2. The CDR3 runs to 16 residues. The germline gives CDR1 SGDLS, CDR2 YYNGEE. V shed 1 base, J shed 0 bases, and the junction held 1 base outside the gene matches. The CDR3 DNA follows: TGTGCCAGCAGCGTATCTAGCGGGGGCTCCTACAATGAGCAGTTCTTC. Amino acids: CASSVSSGGSYNEQFF.

V and J are TRBV7-9 and TRBJ2-7; 7 bases match TRBD1. V trimming: 6 bases; J trimming: 3 bases; junction bases outside the gene matches: 5. The germline V gene encodes CDR1 SEHNR and CDR2 FQNEAQ (reference sequence). This CDR3 region has 13 residues. The CDR3 region has the DNA TGTGCCAGCAGAAGGGACAGCGACTACGAGCAGTACTTC. Amino acid sequence: CASRRDSDYEQYF.